These 8 T cell receptor beta chains share one sample of origin, sequenced in a study of cytomegalovirus exposure and HLA in healthy donors. Researchers ran the PCR with 60 Vbeta and 13 Jbeta primers. Repertoires were generated with immunoSEQ multiplex PCR, while TCRdb's copy carries only in-frame clones and drops some. The data contain more than 85,000 clones, less than 85% of them seen just once; the ten biggest clones take up roughly 13%. Sequencing used PBMCs. These receptors were obtained from a man aged 25-45 years in good health and CMV-seropositive.

This clone was counted only a few times. This chain uses TRBV6-5 with TRBJ2-3; maybe TRBD2 (6 bases). The CDR3 spans 14 residues. In germline, CDR1 is MNHEY, CDR2 SVGAGI. V was clipped by 10 bases and J by 0 bases, with 14 bases between them. CDR3 sequence: CATGGSYSTDTQYF. The CDR3 DNA follows: TGTGCCACCGGGGGTAGCTATAGCACAGATACGCAGTATTTT.

This sequence joins TRBV21-1 and TRBJ2-3; the table gives TRBD1 as D, unverified against the DNA. TRBV21-1 is marked as a pseudogene. This CDR3 has 17 residues. DNA of the CDR3: TGTGCCAGCAGCACCCACTCCCAGGGCAGGGGCACAGATACGCAGTATTTT. Translating gives CASSTHSQGRGTDTQYF.

The gene calls are TRBV7-6 and TRBJ1-5; the D gene is possibly TRBD1 (5 bases). The CDR3 has 15 residues. The V end was cut by 0 bases, the J end by 5 bases, with 11 bases between. CDR1 is SGHVS, CDR2 FNYEAQ, per germline. The CDR3 DNA is TGTGCCAGCAGCTTAGCAGGAGGGGAGGATCAGCCCCAGCATTTT. Translation gives CASSLAGGEDQPQHF.

The chain carries TRBV27 and TRBJ2-5; 9 nucleotides match TRBD2. Germline CDR1 MNHEY, CDR2 SMNVEV (reference sequence). V shed 2 bases and J 2 bases; nucleotides not matched to a gene: 6. This CDR3 has 16 amino acids. The CDR3 reads CASSLLASGAQETQYF. In nucleotides, the CDR3 is TGTGCCAGCAGTTTACTGGCTAGCGGGGCACAAGAGACCCAGTACTTC.

There are a few counts of this clone. The chain joins TRBV9 to TRBJ2-2; 7 positions agree with TRBD2. This CDR3 spans 15 amino acids. Trimming removed 3 bases from V and 6 bases from J; junction bases left unmatched: 8. CDR1 is SGDLS and CDR2 is YYNGEE in the germline V gene. The CDR3 nucleotides read TGTGCCAGCAGCGCCGGCCAGGGAGGGTCCGGGGAGCTGTTTTTT. Translating it yields CASSAGQGGSGELFF.

The CDR3, as DNA: TGTGCCAGTAGTATTGGGACAGGGGGAGGATCACCCCTCCACTTT. It is translated as CASSIGTGGGSPLHF. The rearrangement links TRBV19 to TRBJ1-6, with 11 nucleotides matching TRBD1. CDR1 LNHDA and CDR2 SQIVND come from the germline V gene (reference sequence). The CDR3 covers 15 residues. V lost 3 bases, J lost 10 bases, and 5 bases stayed unmatched.

The V and J genes are TRBV19 and TRBJ1-1, with D possibly matching TRBD1 (5 bases). Trimming pared 6 bases from V and 0 bases from J, leaving 11 bases between. CDR3 size: 14 residues. CDR1 is LNHDA and CDR2 is SQIVND in the germline V gene (reference sequence). CDR3 region: CASRTGVMNTEAFF. CDR3 nucleotide sequence: TGTGCCAGTAGGACGGGGGTAATGAACACTGAAGCTTTCTTT.

This clone has more than one count but fewer than ten. CDR3 bases: TGTGCCAGCAGCTTAATGTCAGGGGGATCGGCCTACGAGCAGTACTTC. It is translated as CASSLMSGGSAYEQYF. The chain joins TRBV7-9 to TRBJ2-7, with 7 bases fitting TRBD1. This CDR3 comprises 16 residues. Trimming removed 2 bases from V and 2 bases from J; junction bases left unmatched: 9. Germline CDR1 is SEHNR and CDR2 is FQNEAQ (reference sequence).